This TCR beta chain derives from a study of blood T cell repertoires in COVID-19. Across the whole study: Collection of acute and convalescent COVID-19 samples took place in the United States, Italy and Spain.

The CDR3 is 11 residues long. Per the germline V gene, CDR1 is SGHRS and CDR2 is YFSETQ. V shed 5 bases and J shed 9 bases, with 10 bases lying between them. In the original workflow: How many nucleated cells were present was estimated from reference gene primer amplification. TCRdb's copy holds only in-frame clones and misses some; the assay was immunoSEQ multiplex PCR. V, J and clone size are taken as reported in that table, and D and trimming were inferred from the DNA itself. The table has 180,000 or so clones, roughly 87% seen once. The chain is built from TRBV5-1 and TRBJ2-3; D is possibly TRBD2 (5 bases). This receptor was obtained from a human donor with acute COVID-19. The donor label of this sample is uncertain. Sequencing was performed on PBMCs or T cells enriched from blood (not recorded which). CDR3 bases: TGCGCCAGCAGTTTTAGCGAAACGCAGTATTTT. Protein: CASSFSETQYF.